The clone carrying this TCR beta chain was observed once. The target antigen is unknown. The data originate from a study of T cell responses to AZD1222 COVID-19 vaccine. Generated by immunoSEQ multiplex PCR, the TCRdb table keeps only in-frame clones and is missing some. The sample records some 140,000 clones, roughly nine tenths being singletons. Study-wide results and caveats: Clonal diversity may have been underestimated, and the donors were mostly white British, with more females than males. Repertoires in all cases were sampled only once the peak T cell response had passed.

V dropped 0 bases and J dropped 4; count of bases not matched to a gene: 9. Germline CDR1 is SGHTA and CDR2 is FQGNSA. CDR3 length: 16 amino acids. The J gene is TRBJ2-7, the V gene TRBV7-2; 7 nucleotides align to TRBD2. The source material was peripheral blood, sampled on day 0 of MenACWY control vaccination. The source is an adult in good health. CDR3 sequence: CASSLAGWGGPYEQYF. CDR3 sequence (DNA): TGTGCCAGCAGCTTAGCCGGCTGGGGGGGACCTTACGAGCAGTACTTC.